One and the same sample provided the 17 T cell receptor beta chains below, sequenced in a study of response to subunit inactivated influenza vaccine. MiXCR was run by TCRdb on the RT-PCR reads, yielding one entry per CDR3 protein. Of 170,000 or so distinct CDR3 sequences listed, around a tenth are singletons. Sequencing used CD8+ T cells sorted from PBMCs, obtained roughly 24 months after vaccination. All receptors come from a man aged 50 to 75 who received an inactivated influenza vaccine.

J is TRBJ2-2 and V is TRBV3-1; the D is unclear. The V gene lost 3 bases and the J gene lost 4 bases, with 12 bases spanning the gap. The CDR3 extends over 15 amino acids. CDR1 is LGHDT, CDR2 YNNKEL, per germline (reference sequence). DNA for the CDR3: TGTGCCAGCAGCCAGCTGGAGTCGATCACCGGGGAGCTGTTTTTT. Translating gives CASSQLESITGELFF.

This clonotype occurred a few times. The J gene is TRBJ2-2, the V gene TRBV12-3 or TRBV12-4, with D possibly TRBD1 on 5 matching bases. Trimming took 2 bases from V and 7 from J, leaving 17 bases between them. The CDR3 totals 16 residues. CDR3 sequence (DNA): TGTGCCAGCAGTTTAAATACCAGGGTGTACGACGGGGAGCTGTTTTTT. Translation gives CASSLNTRVYDGELFF.

V and J are TRBV20-1 and TRBJ2-7; 7 bases are shared with TRBD1. The CDR3 covers 12 residues. CDR1 is DFQATT, CDR2 SNEGSKA, per germline (reference sequence). V shed 6 bases and J 3 bases; nucleotides not matched to a gene: 5. The CDR3 bases are TGCAGTGCCAAGACAGGGCTCTACGAGCAGTACTTC. This translates into CSAKTGLYEQYF.

This clonotype was seen at least ten times. The chain joins TRBV20-1 to TRBJ2-4; the match to TRBD2 covers 9 bases. Germline CDR1 is DFQATT and CDR2 is SNEGSKA (reference sequence). Trimming removed 6 bases from V and 3 bases from J; junction bases left unmatched: 9. This CDR3 comprises 15 residues. The CDR3 spells CSAPTTSGYKNIQYF. In DNA form, the CDR3 reads TGCAGTGCCCCTACGACTAGCGGCTACAAAAACATTCAGTACTTC.

This clonotype appeared a few times. This chain's CDR3 is CASSLANNRDSRDIQYF. CDR3 bases: TGTGCCAGCAGCTTAGCCAATAACAGGGATTCACGTGACATTCAGTACTTC. This chain connects TRBV7-9 to TRBJ2-4, with D perhaps matching TRBD1 (6 bases). V lost 0 bases and J lost 8, with 20 bases in between. In germline, CDR1 is SEHNR, CDR2 FQNEAQ (reference sequence). The CDR3 runs 17 residues. The variable domain in full, with the rest retrieved from reference TRBV7-9 and TRBJ2-4, is DTGVSQNPRHKITKRGQNVTFRCDPISEHNRLYWYRQTLGQGPEFLTYFQNEAQLEKSRLLSDRFSAERPKGSFSTLEIQRTEQGDSAMYLCASSLANNRDSRDIQYFGAGTRLSVL.

This clonotype was recorded at least ten times. The genes are TRBV7-6 and TRBJ1-1; D perhaps matches TRBD1 (5 bases). The CDR3 loop spans 16 amino acids. Looked up from germline, CDR1 is SGHVS and CDR2 is FNYEAQ. V lost 5 bases and J lost 1, with 17 bases in between. The CDR3 protein is CASSDRDGVRNTEAFF. CDR3 DNA sequence: TGTGCCAGCAGCGACCGGGACGGTGTTAGGAACACTGAAGCTTTCTTT.

This clonotype was observed many times. V usage is TRBV6-2 or TRBV6-3 and J usage is TRBJ2-2, with a possible D match to TRBD1 (5 bases). V lost 5 bases, J lost 4 bases, and 14 bases lay in between. CDR1 is MNHEY and CDR2 is SVGEGT in the germline V gene. The CDR3 runs 15 residues. The CDR3 loop is CASSGKDRPTGELFF. In DNA, the CDR3 is TGTGCCAGCAGTGGGAAAGACAGACCCACCGGGGAGCTGTTTTTT.

V gene TRBV18 combines with J gene TRBJ2-5, with 11 bases lining up with TRBD2. V lost 3 bases and J lost 5; bases outside the gene matches: 2. Germline-derived CDR1 and CDR2 are KGHSH and LQKENI. This CDR3 is built from 14 residues. Here the CDR3 DNA reads TGTGCCAGCTCACCTTTAGCGGGAGGGGAGACCCAGTACTTC. Translation: CASSPLAGGETQYF.

The chain is built from TRBV10-3 and TRBJ2-3; the D is unclear. CDR3 length equals 14 residues. The germline V and J ends were trimmed by 3 bases and 2 bases, with 9 bases remaining between them. CDR1 is ENHRY, CDR2 SYGVKD, per germline. CDR3 sequence reads: CAISERQYTDTQYF. The DNA for the CDR3 is TGTGCCATCAGTGAAAGGCAGTACACAGATACGCAGTATTTT.

This clonotype was picked up a small number of times. The chain has TRBV4-2 and TRBJ1-5; D is unresolved. V was cut by 0 bases and J by 9 bases, with 15 bases left in between. Germline V gene lookup returns CDR1 LGHNA and CDR2 YNFKEQ. This CDR3 has 15 residues. CDR3 residues: CASSQDFTLAGPQHF. The CDR3 region has the DNA TGTGCCAGCAGCCAAGATTTCACCCTCGCGGGGCCCCAGCATTTT.

This clonotype was detected only a few times. V gene TRBV7-9 combines with J gene TRBJ2-2, with D hard to call. The length of the CDR3 is 12 residues. V was cut by 3 bases and J by 4 bases, with 3 bases left in between. Germline CDR1 SEHNR, CDR2 FQNEAQ (reference sequence). CDR3 sequence reads: CASSFFTGELFF. As DNA, the CDR3 is TGTGCCAGCAGCTTTTTCACCGGGGAGCTGTTTTTT.

This clonotype was observed a few times. The CDR3 loop reads CASSLDNPRDIQYF. As DNA, the CDR3 is TGTGCCAGCAGCTTGGATAACCCTAGGGACATTCAGTACTTC. This rearrangement joins TRBV11-2 to TRBJ2-4, with D uncertain. Germline CDR1 and CDR2: SGHAT and FQNNGV. Between the trimmed V and J ends, which lost 3 bases and 8 bases, there was a span of 14 bases. The CDR3 is made up of 14 amino acids.

Many counts were recorded for this clonotype. The chain combines TRBV28 with TRBJ2-4; TRBD2 agrees at 11 bases. The germline V gene encodes CDR1 MDHEN and CDR2 SYDVKM. This CDR3 is 18 amino acids long. The V segment lost 10 bases and the J segment 1 base; nucleotides outside the gene matches: 15. The CDR3 nucleotides read TGTGCCACCGCACTGCTAGCGGGGGGTCGTGGGGCCAAAAACATTCAGTACTTC. Translated, it gives CATALLAGGRGAKNIQYF.

This clonotype was seen a few times. V usage is TRBV6-1 and J usage is TRBJ2-7; TRBD2 matches 7 bases. CDR3 size: 14 residues. The V and J ends lost 3 bases and 3 bases, in that order; junction bases with no gene match: 5. Germline V gene sequence: CDR1 MNHNS, CDR2 SASEGT. Here the CDR3 reads CASSEVRGDYEQYF. The CDR3 coding sequence is TGTGCCAGCAGTGAGGTCCGGGGGGACTACGAGCAGTACTTC.

This clonotype was seen a few times. J is TRBJ2-7 and V is TRBV7-2, with D tentatively TRBD1 or TRBD2 (5 bases each). Trimming removed 6 bases at V and 6 bases at J, with 12 bases between. CDR3 size: 12 residues. Germline V gene lookup returns CDR1 SGHTA and CDR2 FQGNSA. CDR3 DNA: TGTGCCAGCAGGGATCAGGGAGCCGAGCAGTACTTC. Translating gives CASRDQGAEQYF.

This sequence joins TRBV7-2 and TRBJ2-3; TRBD1 might be the D (6 bases). V lost 5 bases and J 6 bases, leaving 15 bases between the germline ends. Germline assignment: CDR1 SGHTA and CDR2 FQGNSA. This CDR3 has 14 amino acids. CDR3 amino acids: CASSQSTGLDTQYF. CDR3 nucleotides: TGTGCCAGCAGCCAAAGCACAGGGCTGGATACGCAGTATTTT.

The V and J genes are TRBV7-9 and TRBJ1-1; a possible D gene is TRBD1 (6 bases). Germline V gives CDR1 SEHNR, CDR2 FQNEAQ (reference sequence). The CDR3 runs 15 residues. The V end was cut by 5 bases, the J end by 4 bases, with 17 bases between. This CDR3 reads CASSPDSGAGTEAFF. Here the CDR3 DNA reads TGTGCCAGCAGCCCCGATTCAGGGGCGGGCACTGAAGCTTTCTTT.